Listed below are T cell receptor beta chains from one sample, sequenced in a study of shared clonotypes between healthy human individuals. Sequenced by immunoSEQ multiplex PCR; TCRdb stores in-frame clones only, minus some. The table shows 2,500,000 or so clones, with roughly 90% occurring only once. The sequencing sample was made of naive CD4+ T cells from PBMCs. The receptor source for this set is a man between 18 and 35 years old in good health. Some clones in this sample may be carry-over from other donors' samples. Both conserved end residues are part of each CDR3. The D gene is left open where the match is weak. Only some rows state a clone size, as once, few, many or a class for expanded clones.

j_gene | v_gene | abundance | d_gene | CDR3aa | CDR3nt
TRBJ2-3 | TRBV6-1 | . | TRBD2 | CASSESLTSAADTQYF | TGTGCCAGCAGTGAAAGTTTGACTAGCGCTGCAGATACGCAGTATTTT
TRBJ2-2 | TRBV7-3 | . | . | CASSFSQLSGELFF | TGTGCCAGCAGCTTCTCACAACTCTCCGGGGAGCTGTTTTTT
TRBJ2-5 | TRBV7-9 | . | . | CASSPKQGPQETQYF | TGTGCCAGCAGCCCCAAACAGGGTCCTCAGGAGACCCAGTACTTC
TRBJ1-1 | TRBV7-9 | . | . | CASSYDGNTEAFF | TGTGCCAGCAGCTACGATGGAAACACTGAAGCTTTCTTT
TRBJ1-5 | TRBV7-8 | once | . | CASSSRAGPRNSNQPQHF | TGTGCCAGCAGCTCGCGCGCGGGACCCCGAAATAGCAATCAGCCCCAGCATTTT
TRBJ2-7 | TRBV7-8 | . | TRBD2 | CASSLVGLAGLRSYEQYF | TGTGCCAGCAGCTTAGTGGGACTAGCGGGACTCCGCTCCTACGAGCAGTACTTC
TRBJ1-5 | TRBV7-2 | . | . | CASSLSSFNQPQHF | TGTGCCAGCAGCTTAAGTTCGTTCAATCAGCCCCAGCATTTT
TRBJ2-3 | TRBV15 | . | TRBD2 | CATMSGREGDTQYF | TGTGCCACCATGAGCGGGAGGGAGGGAGATACGCAGTATTTT
TRBJ1-2 | TRBV28 | . | . | CASSFTTVSAYGYTF | TGTGCCAGCAGTTTCACGACAGTCAGCGCCTATGGCTACACCTTC
TRBJ1-1 | TRBV19 | . | TRBD1 | CATRTGGTEAFF | TGTGCCACTCGAACAGGGGGCACTGAAGCTTTCTTT
TRBJ2-7 | TRBV6-5 | once | . | CASRQGPYPLYEQYF | TGTGCCAGCAGACAGGGTCCCTACCCCCTTTACGAGCAGTACTTC
TRBJ2-1 | TRBV7-2 | once | TRBD1 | CASTLERDRYNEQFF | TGTGCCAGCACCCTAGAGAGGGACAGATACAATGAGCAGTTCTTC
TRBJ2-3 | TRBV2 | . | TRBD1 | CASSPDRGVTDTQYF | TGTGCCAGCAGTCCGGACAGGGGTGTCACAGATACGCAGTATTTT
TRBJ2-1 | TRBV28 | . | TRBD2 | CATLAGHSYNEQFF | TGTGCCACCTTAGCGGGGCACTCCTACAATGAGCAGTTCTTC
TRBJ2-6 | TRBV5-8 | . | TRBD1 | CASSRRQGAAGANVLTF | TGTGCCAGCAGCCGTCGACAGGGGGCGGCTGGGGCCAACGTCCTGACTTTC